Reported below is one T cell receptor (beta chain). This clone was seen just once. This receptor's antigen is unknown. No much larger clone exists at a distance of one base, and base qualities are not known. TCRbeta CDR3 regions were amplified from genomic DNA using the immunoSEQ Assay, a bias-controlled multiplex PCR. Under the source paper's analysis protocol: Nucleated cell counts per sample were estimated from amplification of reference gene primers within the assay. Sequence reads were collapsed and filtered to measure the absolute abundance of every unique TCRbeta CDR3 rearrangement. For each sample, productive Simpson clonality was calculated as the square root of Simpson's diversity index across productive rearrangements. Drawn from immuneACCESS, this table holds only the in-frame rearrangements with V and J called that TCRdb kept. Clones are partly lost; checked studies trace under half to an unresolved V gene and leave the rest unexplained. That table gives V, J and clone size, and the DNA gave D and trimming. Recorded for this sample are around 140,000 clones; approximately 80% of them occurred a single time. 8% to 9.5% of the sample rests with the top ten.

The data were taken from a study of blood T cell repertoires in COVID-19 (dated by TCRdb to 2019 to 2021). Looking at the study overall: Samples from collaborators originated in the United States, Italy and Spain and spanned both the acute and convalescent phases of COVID-19. Where available, HLA class I and class II types were obtained from metadata supplied by the sample provider rather than from assay-based typing. Samples were obtained from the ongoing ImmuneRACE study (first 160 participants) and from 1,254 subjects provided by 6 global collaborators. The dataset comprised deeply sampled blood TCRbeta repertoires from subjects exposed to, actively infected with, or recovered from COVID-19. The material from the prospective study consisted of cDNA or gDNA derived from T cells, B-cell-depleted T cells, or PBMCs. The repertoires were released in a freely available public database intended as a resource for research on the immune response to SARS-CoV-2. A de-identified subject ID, COVID-19 status, age in years and sex were almost always included in the sample metadata. Broad study findings and their caveats: The quantity of clinical and demographic metadata differed by source and by participant and was supplied without curation.

CDR1 LNHDA and CDR2 SQIVND are derived from the germline V gene (reference sequence). From cysteine to phenylalanine, the CDR3 is 19 amino acids long. Left in the record is the CDR3 DNA by itself, 57 bases read in frame from the first base. The V end loses 3 bases and the J end loses 3 bases, and a stretch of 25 bases separates them. Each collaborating institution followed its own protocols to collect whole blood in K2EDTA tubes. For TCRbeta analysis, collaborator samples were shipped as frozen whole blood, as isolated PBMCs, or as DNA extracted from either sample type. The chain is assembled from TRBV19 and TRBJ2-3; TRBD2 is possibly the D segment (6 matching bases). This clonotype originated in a woman aged 55-70 years with active or convalescent COVID-19. Sequencing input: peripheral blood. The DNA sequence reads TGTGCCAGTAGTATCCACGCCCCCCGGGGCGGGGTGGGTACAGATACGCAGTATTTT. It is translated as CASSIHAPRGGVGTDTQYF.